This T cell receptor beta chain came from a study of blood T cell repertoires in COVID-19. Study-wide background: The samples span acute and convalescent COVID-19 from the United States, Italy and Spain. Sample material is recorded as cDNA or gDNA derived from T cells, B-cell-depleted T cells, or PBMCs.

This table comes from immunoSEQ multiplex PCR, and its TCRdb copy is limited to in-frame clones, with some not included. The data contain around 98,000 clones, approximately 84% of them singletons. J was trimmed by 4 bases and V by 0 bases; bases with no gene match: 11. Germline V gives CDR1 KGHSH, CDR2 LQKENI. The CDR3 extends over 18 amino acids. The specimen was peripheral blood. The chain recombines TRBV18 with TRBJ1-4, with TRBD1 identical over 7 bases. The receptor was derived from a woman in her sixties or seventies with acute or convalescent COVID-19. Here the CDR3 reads CASSPPSTGALLNEKLFF. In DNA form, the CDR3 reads TGTGCCAGCTCACCACCCTCCACAGGGGCCCTCCTTAATGAAAAACTGTTTTTT.